This entry is about one TCR beta chain. Sequenced by immunoSEQ multiplex PCR; TCRdb stores in-frame clones only, minus some. The data contain a few hundred thousand clones, roughly 91% of them singletons. The record originates from a study of blood T cell repertoires in COVID-19. The germline gives CDR1 SGHNT, CDR2 YYREEE (reference sequence). The trim removed 4 bases at V and 0 bases at J, leaving 7 bases unmatched. The CDR3 totals 16 residues. Resolution of symptoms, clearance, or two negative PCRs was present in recovered Cohort 3 donors. The material sequenced was PBMCs or T cells enriched from blood (not recorded which). This receptor was taken from a woman aged 55-70 years who had recovered from COVID-19. V usage is TRBV5-4 and J usage is TRBJ1-1; TRBD1 matches at 9 bases. In DNA, the CDR3 is TGTGCCAGCAGCCGTCCCGGGACAGGGTTGAACACTGAAGCTTTCTTT. Protein: CASSRPGTGLNTEAFF.